Below, one T cell receptor beta chain is given with its context. The antigen is undetermined. This sample stems from a study of T cell responses to AZD1222 COVID-19 vaccine. Study-level findings and limits: Baseline seropositivity characterized only six or seven AZD1222 recipients. Only after the peak T cell response were repertoires sampled.

The CDR3 covers 17 residues. Between the trimmed V and J ends, which lost 4 bases and 0 bases, there was a span of 18 bases. Looked up from germline, CDR1 is SGHAT and CDR2 is FQNNGV. Clones were sequenced by immunoSEQ multiplex PCR, and TCRdb holds only the in-frame ones, with some missing. Of about 160,000 clones detected, around nine tenths appear once; the ten largest clones hold roughly 4.3%. The chain uses TRBV11-2 and TRBJ1-1; perhaps TRBD1 as D (5 bases). The source of this sequence is an adult who received the AZD1222 COVID-19 vaccine. Here the sequenced sample was peripheral blood, taken 28 days after the second AZD1222 dose. The CDR3: CASSSSYRTPMNTEAFF. CDR3 nucleotides: TGTGCCAGCAGCTCGTCCTATAGGACACCGATGAACACTGAAGCTTTCTTT.